This T cell receptor beta chain was captured by sequencing in a study of identifying expanded T cells in peripheral blood. Study-wide results and limits: About 1.2 clones differed between technical replicates, versus roughly 17 and 20 over time.

CDR3 length: 12 residues. The V end lost 4 bases, the J end lost 4 bases, and 10 bases lay between the germline ends. Per germline, CDR1 GTSNPN and CDR2 SVGIG (reference sequence). In its sample, this clone was seen once. Its antigen is as yet unknown. Assay: immunoSEQ multiplex PCR; the TCRdb copy retains only in-frame clones and omits some. Of approximately 86,000 clones listed, about 85% are singletons. The sequenced sample was blood. The chain is built from TRBV30 and TRBJ1-2, with D perhaps TRBD1 (5 bases). The receptor comes from a person aged 18 to 70 in good health. CDR3 in amino acids: CAWNPGTYGYTF. CDR3 nucleotide sequence: TGTGCCTGGAACCCAGGGACCTATGGCTACACCTTC. Combining the CDR3 with reference TRBV30 and TRBJ1-2 gives the whole variable domain SQTIHQWPATLVQPVGSPLSLECTVEGTSNPNLYWYRQAAGRGLQLLFYSVGIGQISSEVPQNLSASRPQDRQFILSSKKLLLSDSGFYLCAWNPGTYGYTFGSGTRLTVV.